The 8 T cell receptor beta chains below come from one sample, sequenced in a study of blood T cell repertoires in COVID-19. The assay was immunoSEQ multiplex PCR, and TCRdb's table has in-frame clones only and misses some. Of 360,000 or so clones listed, roughly 89% were seen once; the top ten hold about 6.5%. Source material: peripheral blood. The source is a man in his late teens or twenties with active or convalescent COVID-19.

The chain recombines TRBV29-1 with TRBJ2-5; 8 bases map to TRBD1. Germline CDR1 SQVTM, CDR2 ANQGSEA. The J segment lost 5 bases and the V segment lost 8 bases, leaving 10 bases of the junction unmatched. The CDR3 is 13 amino acids. The CDR3 loop reads CSNRSGGWETQYF. The CDR3 nucleotides are TGCAGCAATCGATCAGGGGGCTGGGAGACCCAGTACTTC. The full variable domain, its missing parts supplied by reference TRBV29-1 and TRBJ2-5, is SAVISQKPSRDICQRGTSLTIQCQVDSQVTMMFWYRQQPGQSLTLIATANQGSEATYESGFVIDKFPISRPNLTFSTLTVSNMSPEDSSIYLCSNRSGGWETQYFGPGTRLLVL.

The chain couples TRBV27 to TRBJ2-3; weak D call: TRBD2 (6 bases). V shed 4 bases and J shed 2 bases, with 10 bases lying between them. There are 14 residues in the CDR3. In germline, CDR1 is MNHEY, CDR2 SMNVEV (reference sequence). This CDR3 is CASSWVADTDTQYF. Here the CDR3 DNA reads TGTGCCAGCAGTTGGGTAGCGGACACAGATACGCAGTATTTT.

The chain carries TRBV15 and TRBJ1-6; 8 bases agree with TRBD1. The trim removed 0 bases at V and 7 bases at J, leaving 11 bases unmatched. The CDR3 contains 18 residues. CDR1 is LNHNV, CDR2 YYDKDF, per germline (reference sequence). The CDR3 sequence is CATSRDTGGSRVNSPLHF. The CDR3 DNA is TGTGCCACCAGCAGAGATACAGGGGGGTCGAGGGTGAATTCACCCCTCCACTTT.

V gene TRBV30 combines with J gene TRBJ1-5, with a tentative D call TRBD1 (5 bases). Germline V CDR1 and CDR2: GTSNPN, SVGIG (reference sequence). Deletions cut 0 bases from V and 4 bases from J, with 10 bases between. CDR3 size: 14 residues. DNA of the CDR3: TGTGCCTGGAGTGTACAGGCAGGGAATCAGCCCCAGCATTTT. Protein sequence: CAWSVQAGNQPQHF.

The chain is built from TRBV14 and TRBJ2-7; weak D call: TRBD1 (5 bases). In germline, CDR1 is SGHDN, CDR2 FVKESK. The CDR3 runs to 13 residues. V gave up 4 bases and J gave up 1 base, with 8 bases separating them. The CDR3: CASSPTASYEQYF. CDR3 DNA sequence: TGTGCCAGCAGCCCGACAGCTTCCTACGAGCAGTACTTC.

This clone was seen a few times. The chain has TRBV9 and TRBJ2-7, with 8 positions matching TRBD1. Germline loops: CDR1 SGDLS, CDR2 YYNGEE. Losses at the gene ends were 3 bases for V and 3 bases for J; bases not matched to a gene: 11. The CDR3 sequence is 16 residues long. This CDR3 reads CASSETGALEIYEQYF. CDR3 sequence (DNA): TGTGCCAGCAGCGAGACAGGGGCGCTGGAAATCTACGAGCAGTACTTC.

This chain joins TRBV7-9 and TRBJ2-7; D possibly corresponds to TRBD2 (5 bases). The CDR3 is made up of 14 amino acids. V was clipped by 0 bases and J by 5 bases, with 11 bases between them. Germline CDR1 reads SEHNR; CDR2 reads FQNEAQ (reference sequence). The CDR3 sequence is CASSLARGFHEQYF. The DNA for the CDR3 is TGTGCCAGCAGCTTAGCGCGAGGGTTTCACGAGCAGTACTTC.

J is TRBJ2-7 and V is TRBV7-2; 13 bases match TRBD2. The germline V gene has CDR1 SGHTA and CDR2 FQGNSA. This CDR3 region has 18 residues. Trimming cost V 0 bases and J 2 bases; bases outside gene matches: 7. This CDR3 reads CASSLAQLAGGVPYEQYF. The CDR3 DNA reads TGTGCCAGCAGCTTAGCCCAACTAGCGGGGGGGGTACCCTACGAGCAGTACTTC.